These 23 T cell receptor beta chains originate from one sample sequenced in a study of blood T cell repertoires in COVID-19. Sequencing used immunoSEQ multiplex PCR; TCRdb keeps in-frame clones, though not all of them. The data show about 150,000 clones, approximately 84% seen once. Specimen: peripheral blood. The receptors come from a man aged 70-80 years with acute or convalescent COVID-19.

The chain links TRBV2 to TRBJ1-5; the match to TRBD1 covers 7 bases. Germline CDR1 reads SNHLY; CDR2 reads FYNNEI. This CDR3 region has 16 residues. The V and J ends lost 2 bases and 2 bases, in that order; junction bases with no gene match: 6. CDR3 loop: CASSEFSGQRNQPQHF. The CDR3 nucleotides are TGTGCCAGCAGTGAATTCTCGGGACAGCGCAATCAGCCCCAGCATTTT.

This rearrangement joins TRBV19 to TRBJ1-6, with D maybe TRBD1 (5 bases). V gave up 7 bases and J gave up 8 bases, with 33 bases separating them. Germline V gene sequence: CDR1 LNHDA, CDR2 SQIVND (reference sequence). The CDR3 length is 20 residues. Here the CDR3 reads CASTRRGFNSGSSADSPLHF. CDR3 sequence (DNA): TGTGCCAGTACTCGTCGGGGGTTTAACTCGGGATCTTCCGCGGATTCACCCCTCCACTTT.

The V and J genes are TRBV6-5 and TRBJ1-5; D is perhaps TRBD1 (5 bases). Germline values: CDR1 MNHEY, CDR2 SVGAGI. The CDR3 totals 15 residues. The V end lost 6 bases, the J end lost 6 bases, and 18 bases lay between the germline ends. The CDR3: CASRSFSRVGQPQHF. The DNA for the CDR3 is TGTGCCAGCAGGTCCTTCAGCAGGGTTGGTCAGCCCCAGCATTTT.

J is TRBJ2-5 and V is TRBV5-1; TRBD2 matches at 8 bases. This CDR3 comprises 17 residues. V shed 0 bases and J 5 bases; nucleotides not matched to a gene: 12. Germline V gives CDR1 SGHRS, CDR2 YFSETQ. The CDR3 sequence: CASSLGGLAGGVETQYF. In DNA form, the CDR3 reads TGCGCCAGCAGCTTGGGAGGACTGGCGGGAGGAGTTGAGACCCAGTACTTC.

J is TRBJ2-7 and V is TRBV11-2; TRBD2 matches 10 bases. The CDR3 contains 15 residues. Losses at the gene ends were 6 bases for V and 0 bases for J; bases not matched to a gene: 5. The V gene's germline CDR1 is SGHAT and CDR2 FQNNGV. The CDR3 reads CASRKSGRGSYEQYF. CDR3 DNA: TGTGCCAGCAGGAAAAGCGGGAGGGGCTCCTACGAGCAGTACTTC.

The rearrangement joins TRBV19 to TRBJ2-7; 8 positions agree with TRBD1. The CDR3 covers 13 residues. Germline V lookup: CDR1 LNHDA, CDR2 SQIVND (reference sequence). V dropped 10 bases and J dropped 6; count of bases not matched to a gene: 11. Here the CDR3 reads CATRDRTISEQYF. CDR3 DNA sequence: TGTGCCACCCGGGACAGGACCATATCCGAGCAGTACTTC.

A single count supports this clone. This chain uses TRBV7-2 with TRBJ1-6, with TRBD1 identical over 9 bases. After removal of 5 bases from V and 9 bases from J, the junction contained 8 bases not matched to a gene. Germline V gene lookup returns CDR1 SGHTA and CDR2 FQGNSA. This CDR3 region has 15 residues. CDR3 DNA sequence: TGTGCCAGCAGCCCCCCCGGACAGGGGCGTTCACCCCTCCACTTT. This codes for CASSPPGQGRSPLHF.

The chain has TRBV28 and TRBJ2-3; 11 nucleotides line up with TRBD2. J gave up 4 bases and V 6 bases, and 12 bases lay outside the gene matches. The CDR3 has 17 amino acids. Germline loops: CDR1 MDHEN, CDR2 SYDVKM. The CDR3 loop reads CASSQPLGSGGADTQYF. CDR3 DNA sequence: TGTGCCAGCAGCCAACCGCTGGGTAGCGGGGGGGCAGATACGCAGTATTTT.

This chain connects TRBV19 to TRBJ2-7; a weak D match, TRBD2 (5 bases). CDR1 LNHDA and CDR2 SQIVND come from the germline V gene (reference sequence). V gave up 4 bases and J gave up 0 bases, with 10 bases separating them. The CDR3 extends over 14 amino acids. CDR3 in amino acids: CASSTRLTSYEQYF. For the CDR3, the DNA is TGTGCCAGTAGTACTAGACTAACCTCCTACGAGCAGTACTTC.

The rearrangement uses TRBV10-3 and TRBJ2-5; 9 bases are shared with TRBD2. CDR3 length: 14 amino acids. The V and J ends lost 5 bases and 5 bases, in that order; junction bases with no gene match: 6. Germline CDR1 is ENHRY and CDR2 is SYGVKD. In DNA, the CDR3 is TGTGCCATCAGTCCGGGACTAGCCTCGGAGACCCAGTACTTC. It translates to CAISPGLASETQYF.

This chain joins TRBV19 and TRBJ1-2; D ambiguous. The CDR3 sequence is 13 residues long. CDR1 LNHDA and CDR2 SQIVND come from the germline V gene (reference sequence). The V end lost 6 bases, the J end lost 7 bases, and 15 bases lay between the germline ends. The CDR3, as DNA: TGTGCCAGTAGGACCACAGACCTCAGTGGCTACACCTTC. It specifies CASRTTDLSGYTF.

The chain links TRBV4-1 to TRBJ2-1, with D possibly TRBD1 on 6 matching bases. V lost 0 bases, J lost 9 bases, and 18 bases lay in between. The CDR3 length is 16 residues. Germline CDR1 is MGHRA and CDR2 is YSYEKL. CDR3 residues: CASSQESGQPLGEQFF. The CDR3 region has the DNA TGCGCCAGCAGCCAAGAGTCAGGACAGCCTCTCGGTGAGCAGTTCTTC.

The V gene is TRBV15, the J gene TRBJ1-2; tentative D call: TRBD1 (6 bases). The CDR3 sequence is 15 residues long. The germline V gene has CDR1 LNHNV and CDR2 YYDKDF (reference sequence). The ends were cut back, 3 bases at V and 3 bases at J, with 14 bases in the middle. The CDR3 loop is CATSSSGQFYYGYTF. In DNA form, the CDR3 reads TGTGCCACCAGCAGTTCTGGACAGTTTTACTATGGCTACACCTTC. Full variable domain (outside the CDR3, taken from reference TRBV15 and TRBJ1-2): DAMVIQNPRYQVTQFGKPVTLSCSQTLNHNVMYWYQQKSSQAPKLLFHYYDKDFNNEADTPDNFQSRRPNTSFCFLDIRSPGLGDTAMYLCATSSSGQFYYGYTFGSGTRLTVV.

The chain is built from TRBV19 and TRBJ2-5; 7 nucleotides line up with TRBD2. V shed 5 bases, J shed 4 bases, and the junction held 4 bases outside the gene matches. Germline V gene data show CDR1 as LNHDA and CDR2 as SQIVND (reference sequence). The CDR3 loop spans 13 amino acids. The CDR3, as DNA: TGTGCCAGTAGTGGTGGGGGGGTAGAGACCCAGTACTTC. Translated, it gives CASSGGGVETQYF.

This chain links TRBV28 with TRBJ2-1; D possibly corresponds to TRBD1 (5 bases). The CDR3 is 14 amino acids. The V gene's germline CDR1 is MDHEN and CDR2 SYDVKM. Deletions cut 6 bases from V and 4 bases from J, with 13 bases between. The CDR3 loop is CASRRGGLYNEQFF. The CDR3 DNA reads TGTGCCAGCAGAAGGGGCGGCCTGTACAATGAGCAGTTCTTC.

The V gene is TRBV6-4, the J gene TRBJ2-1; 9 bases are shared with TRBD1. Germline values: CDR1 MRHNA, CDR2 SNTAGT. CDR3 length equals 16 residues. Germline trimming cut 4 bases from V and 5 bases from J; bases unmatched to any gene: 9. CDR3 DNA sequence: TGTGCCAGCAGTGCCTCCCGGGACAGGGTTGACAATGAGCAGTTCTTC. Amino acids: CASSASRDRVDNEQFF.

The CDR3 DNA follows: TGTGCCAGCAGTTACAACTCCCGAGCTTTCTTT. Translated, it gives CASSYNSRAFF. This rearrangement joins TRBV6-5 to TRBJ1-1, with D uncertain. Looked up from germline, CDR1 is MNHEY and CDR2 is SVGAGI. V was shortened by 2 bases and J by 10 bases, with 8 bases between the two germline ends. CDR3 length: 11 residues.

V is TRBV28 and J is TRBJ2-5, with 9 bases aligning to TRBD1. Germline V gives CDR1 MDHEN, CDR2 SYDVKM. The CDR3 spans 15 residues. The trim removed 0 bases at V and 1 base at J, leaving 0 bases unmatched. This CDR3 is CASSLWDRGQETQYF. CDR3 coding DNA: TGTGCCAGCAGTTTATGGGACAGGGGCCAAGAGACCCAGTACTTC.

The CDR3 loop is CASSYGAGENPDTQYF. The CDR3, as DNA: TGTGCCAGCAGTTATGGAGCGGGAGAGAATCCAGATACGCAGTATTTT. The chain employs TRBV6-2 or TRBV6-3 and TRBJ2-3, with 8 bases aligning to TRBD2. The CDR3 extends over 16 amino acids. Germline values: CDR1 MNHEY, CDR2 SVGEGT. Losses at the gene ends were 3 bases for V and 4 bases for J; bases not matched to a gene: 9.

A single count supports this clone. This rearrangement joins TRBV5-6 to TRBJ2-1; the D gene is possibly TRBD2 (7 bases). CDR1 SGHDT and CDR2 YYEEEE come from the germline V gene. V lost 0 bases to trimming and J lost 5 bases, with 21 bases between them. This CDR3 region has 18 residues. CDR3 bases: TGTGCCAGCAGCTTGGTCGGGGGGCTAGGGGACCCGAACAATGAGCAGTTCTTC. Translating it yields CASSLVGGLGDPNNEQFF.

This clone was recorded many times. The CDR3 spells CASNRDPRSYGYTF. CDR3 in DNA: TGTGCCTCAAACAGGGATCCTAGGAGCTATGGCTACACCTTC. The chain links TRBV9 to TRBJ1-2, with D maybe TRBD1 (6 bases). CDR1 and CDR2 from the germline V gene are SGDLS and YYNGEE. CDR3 length: 14 residues. Deletions cut 10 bases from V and 4 bases from J, with 20 bases between.

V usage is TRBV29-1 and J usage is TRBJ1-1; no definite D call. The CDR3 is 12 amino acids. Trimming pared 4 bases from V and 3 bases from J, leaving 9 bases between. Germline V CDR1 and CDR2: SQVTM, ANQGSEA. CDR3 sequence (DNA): TGCAGCGTTGCACCCGGGGACACTGAAGCTTTCTTT. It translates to CSVAPGDTEAFF.

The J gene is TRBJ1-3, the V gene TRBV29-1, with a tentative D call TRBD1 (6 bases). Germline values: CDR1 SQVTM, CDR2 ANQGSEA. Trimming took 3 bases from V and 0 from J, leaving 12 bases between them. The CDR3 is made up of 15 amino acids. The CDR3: CSVDDQGRSGNTIYF. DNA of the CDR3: TGCAGCGTTGACGACCAGGGGCGCTCTGGAAACACCATATATTTT. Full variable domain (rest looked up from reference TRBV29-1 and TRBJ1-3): SAVISQKPSRDICQRGTSLTIQCQVDSQVTMMFWYRQQPGQSLTLIATANQGSEATYESGFVIDKFPISRPNLTFSTLTVSNMSPEDSSIYLCSVDDQGRSGNTIYFGEGSWLTVV.